This T cell receptor beta chain was obtained from a study of shared clonotypes between healthy human individuals (dated by TCRdb to 2020 to 2022). Regarding the research as a whole: The cohort included three men and a couple of women between 18 and 49 years of age. Leukapheresis yielded between about 0.94 and 9.5 billion PBMCs per donor. For each donor, CD4 naive and CD4 memory were each run on three plates, CD8 naive on two plates, and CD8 memory on one plate. To increase sequencing depth and limit assay-specific biases, different laboratories used diverse techniques to prepare libraries and sequence TCR repertoires. Blood TCR repertoires of a handful of healthy adults were deeply sequenced to estimate repertoire size and the extent of clonotype sharing between individuals.

V loses 4 bases, J loses 9 bases, and the germline ends lie 21 bases apart. The germline V gene (reference sequence) yields LNHDA for CDR1 and SQIVND for CDR2. There are 15 amino acids in the CDR3, from cysteine to phenylalanine inclusive. The DNA shown is the 45-base CDR3, in frame from base 1. As concerns this clone: Its antigen is not yet known. No per-base quality is available; no much larger clone lies one base away.

TCR CDR3 regions were amplified from genomic DNA by multiplex PCR using the deep immunoSEQ assay. Extracted genomic DNA from each cell subset was spread evenly across all wells of several immunoSEQ 96-well plates, with each plate serving as a replicate. For sorted subsets, roughly 200 ng of genomic DNA, equivalent to around 30,000 T cell genomes, went into each replicate PCR. The purified libraries were quantified using a Qubit 3.0 fluorometer, sized with a Bioanalyzer 2100, and then quantified again using the KAPA Library Quantification kit. Every immunoSEQ 96-well plate was sequenced on a dedicated single-read 150-cycle Illumina NextSeq 550 flow cell. The original methods were these. The immunoSEQ output contained only junctional sequences without quality scores, so filtering could not match that applied to full-length reads. To assign V/J genes and CDR3, sequences were annotated against IMGT germline references using PyIR, a Python wrapper for IgBLAST v1.9. Reads with weak V/J assignments (E-value above 1e-6), missing CDR3, stop codons, out-of-frame junctions, or ambiguous translated residues were removed. V3J clonotypes were defined as sequences sharing an identical inferred V gene, J gene, and CDR3 amino acid sequence. To compute the percentage overlap between repertoires, the number of shared unique clonotypes was divided by the size of the smaller repertoire. Repertoire richness was assessed with RTK rarefaction, the Chao1 estimator, and Recon v2.1 estimates of unobserved clonotypes. OLGA was used to compute generation probabilities for all TCRbeta clonotypes that the gDNA method yielded from several donors. Drawn from immuneACCESS, this table holds only the in-frame rearrangements with V and J called that TCRdb kept. Clones are partly lost; checked studies trace under half to an unresolved V gene and leave the rest unexplained. For V, J and clone size, that table is used; D and trimming come from the DNA. Counted in this sample were approximately 1.9 million clones; roughly 93% of them appeared once. The ten largest clones take up 1.5% to 2% of the sample.

Summary of the overall study and its limitations: Sharing across a handful of donors was observed for about 5% of naive CD4, around 3.5% of naive CD8, over 2% of memory CD4, and less than 0.45% of memory CD8 clonotypes. Naive subsets generally had larger estimated clonotype richness than memory subsets did. Pairwise subsampling led to the expectation that sequencing depth would affect the degree of clonotype sharing among donors. Because the study included only a small number of donors, the genetic and exposure-history diversity represented was limited. Sampling was limited to blood, and TCR repertoires in tissue likely differ from TCR repertoires in blood. Rarefaction of sorted-subset datasets indicated incomplete sequencing despite the large sequencing depth. Compared with non-shared clonotypes, the clonotypes found in all four sorted-subset donors had higher generation probabilities.

For the CD8 naive samples, CD45RO-negative cells were positively selected for CCR7, yielding a CD45RA+CCR7+ population from which TemRA cells were excluded. Healthy HIV-negative adults with no recently reported acute infections or vaccinations were included as donors. All donors were Caucasian adults living in Nashville, Tennessee, USA. Blood was collected by leukapheresis, and PBMCs were isolated by Ficoll-Histopaque density gradient centrifugation and then cryopreserved in liquid nitrogen vapor phase. Analytical flow cytometry was used to check the purity and quantity of every magnetically sorted T cell population. Genomic DNA was isolated from each sorted fraction and quantified by UV absorbance on a Nanodrop 2000c.

Specimen: naive CD8+ T cells from PBMCs. Reading the label with the study, this specimen's cell subset or site is: CD45RA+CCR7+. The TCR originated in a man between 18 and 35 years old in good health. Some clones in this sample may be carry-over from other donors' samples. The chain employs TRBV19 and TRBJ1-1, with the D gene uncertain. CDR3 protein: CASSTLTGKLSKAFF. The DNA sequence is as follows: TGTGCCAGTAGTACCCTGACGGGGAAATTATCTAAAGCTTTCTTT.